This TCR beta chain was documented in a study of blood T cell repertoires in COVID-19. Turning to the study itself: T cells, B-cell-depleted T cells, or PBMCs supplied cDNA or gDNA.

TCRdb's copy holds only in-frame clones and misses some; the assay was immunoSEQ multiplex PCR. The sample has roughly 50,000 clones, around 86% seen once. Specimen: peripheral blood. The TCR originated in a man aged 65-85 years with acute or convalescent COVID-19.

Here the CDR3 reads CASSMVRGGRTDTQYF. CDR3 DNA sequence: TGTGCCAGTAGTATGGTAAGGGGGGGCCGGACAGATACGCAGTATTTT. The chain employs TRBV19 and TRBJ2-3; tentative D call: TRBD2 (7 bases). CDR1 LNHDA and CDR2 SQIVND come from the germline V gene (reference sequence). The CDR3 has 16 residues. Trimming took 3 bases from V and 3 from J, leaving 16 bases between them.